These 30 T cell receptor beta chains share one sample of origin, sequenced in a study of beta chain features in type 1 diabetes. The sequenced template was cDNA made from the entire isolated RNA. Produced via immunoSEQ multiplex PCR; TCRdb's table is partial and in-frame only. This sample has around 690,000 clones, with 9.5% to 15% found just once. Study-level results: People with Type 1 diabetes carried modestly yet significantly shorter TCRB CDR3s in all four CD4+ subsets.

What these receptors recognize is not known. The specimen was naive CD4+ T cells from blood. The source of these receptors is a young man with type 1 diabetes.

This clone turned up a few times. The CDR3 protein is CASSELRGDGETQYF. The CDR3 nucleotides are TGTGCCAGCAGTGAATTAAGGGGTGATGGGGAGACCCAGTACTTC. This chain links TRBV2 with TRBJ2-5; D is perhaps TRBD1 (5 bases). The CDR3 spans 15 residues. Trimming stripped 2 bases from V and 5 bases from J, with 15 bases between. Per germline, CDR1 SNHLY and CDR2 FYNNEI.

This chain links TRBV15 with TRBJ1-5; 9 nucleotides align to TRBD1. CDR1 is LNHNV and CDR2 is YYDKDF in the germline V gene (reference sequence). The J segment lost 7 bases and the V segment lost 3 bases, leaving 7 bases of the junction unmatched. The CDR3 covers 15 residues. The CDR3 protein is CATSSYTGGIQPQHF. The CDR3 DNA sequence: TGTGCCACCAGCAGTTATACAGGGGGCATCCAGCCCCAGCATTTT.

The gene calls are TRBV5-6 and TRBJ1-4, with D perhaps TRBD1 (5 bases). V lost 4 bases, J lost 8 bases, and 18 bases lay in between. This CDR3 contains 15 residues. Germline assignment: CDR1 SGHDT and CDR2 YYEEEE. Here the CDR3 DNA reads TGTGCCAGCAGCCCCCGGTGGGGGAGTGGAGAAAAACTGTTTTTT. Its translation: CASSPRWGSGEKLFF.

In this sample, this clone turned up a few times. Other nucleotide sequences in the sample specify the same CDR3. CDR3 in DNA: TGTGCCAGCAGCTTCCCGGGTGGCTATGGCTACACCTTC. The encoded protein is CASSFPGGYGYTF. The chain recombines TRBV7-6 with TRBJ1-2; D remains ambiguous. This CDR3 contains 13 residues. Germline CDR1 and CDR2: SGHVS and FNYEAQ. Trimming shortened V by 3 bases and J by 4 bases, and 9 bases separated the two germline ends. Full variable domain (remainder filled in from reference TRBV7-6 and TRBJ1-2): GAGVSQSPRYKVTKRGQDVALRCDPISGHVSLYWYRQALGQGPEFLTYFNYEAQQDKSGLPNDRFSAERPEGSISTLTIQRTEQRDSAMYRCASSFPGGYGYTFGSGTRLTVV.

This clone was detected a few times. The V call is TRBV6-6, the J call TRBJ2-5; 7 nucleotides align to TRBD2. The V and J ends lost 4 bases and 9 bases, in that order; junction bases with no gene match: 8. CDR1 is MNHNY, CDR2 SVGAGI, per germline (reference sequence). The CDR3 is made up of 13 amino acids. Written as DNA, the CDR3 is TGTGCCAGCAGTTCCCAGCAGGGAGGGTCCCAGTACTTC. Protein product: CASSSQQGGSQYF.

Only a few counts were recorded for this clone. The rearrangement joins TRBV23-1 to TRBJ1-2; no definite D call. TRBV23-1 is reported as an ORF; its role is uncertain. V shed 6 bases and J shed 8 bases, with 25 bases lying between them. The CDR3 contains 16 residues. The chain's CDR3 is CASRQTFGRECYGYTF. The CDR3 DNA reads as TGCGCCAGCAGACAGACCTTTGGGAGGGAATGCTACGGCTACACCTTC.

A few counts support this clone. The V call is TRBV5-1, the J call TRBJ2-1; 8 bases match TRBD2. The CDR3 covers 14 residues. Per the germline V gene, CDR1 is SGHRS and CDR2 is YFSETQ. The trim removed 2 bases at V and 5 bases at J, leaving 3 bases unmatched. The CDR3 spells CASSFPGGDNEQFF. The DNA for the CDR3 is TGCGCCAGCAGCTTCCCGGGAGGGGACAATGAGCAGTTCTTC. The full variable domain, rest sourced from reference TRBV5-1 and TRBJ2-1, is KAGVTQTPRYLIKTRGQQVTLSCSPISGHRSVSWYQQTPGQGLQFLFEYFSETQRNKGNFPGRFSGRQFSNSRSEMNVSTLELGDSALYLCASSFPGGDNEQFFGPGTRLTVL.

The rearrangement joins TRBV7-2 to TRBJ2-7; D gene unclear. This CDR3 has 14 residues. Germline values: CDR1 SGHTA, CDR2 FQGNSA. V lost 0 bases and J lost 2, with 8 bases in between. The CDR3 reads CASSLAPNTYEQYF. CDR3 nucleotides: TGTGCCAGCAGCTTAGCACCGAATACCTACGAGCAGTACTTC.

This chain links TRBV30 with TRBJ1-2; unclear D gene. Per germline, CDR1 GTSNPN and CDR2 SVGIG (reference sequence). The CDR3 length is 11 residues. V dropped 4 bases and J dropped 4 bases, with 7 bases sitting between them. The CDR3 DNA follows: TGTGCCTGGACCCCGGGCTATGGCTACACCTTC. This codes for CAWTPGYGYTF.

The CDR3 protein is CASSNPGLNEQFF. The CDR3 coding sequence is TGTGCCAGCAGTAACCCTGGGCTAAATGAGCAGTTCTTC. The gene calls are TRBV2 and TRBJ2-1; D call uncertain. Trimming stripped 5 bases from V and 7 bases from J, with 12 bases between. CDR3 size: 13 residues. Looked up from germline, CDR1 is SNHLY and CDR2 is FYNNEI.

J is TRBJ1-5 and V is TRBV7-9, with D perhaps matching TRBD1 (6 bases). Trimming took off 6 bases at V and 5 bases at J, with 14 bases between the two ends. Germline-derived CDR1 and CDR2 are SEHNR and FQNEAQ (reference sequence). CDR3 length: 14 amino acids. CDR3 nucleotides: TGTGCCAGCAGTCCTCGGGACAATTATCAGCCCCAGCATTTT. It specifies CASSPRDNYQPQHF.

The V call is TRBV7-8, the J call TRBJ1-5; the D is unclear. This CDR3 contains 15 residues. V was clipped by 5 bases and J by 0 bases, with 11 bases between them. Germline V gene data show CDR1 as SGHVS and CDR2 as FQNEAQ. CDR3 nucleotide sequence: TGTGCCAGCAGCGGAAGCCGTTCTAGCAATCAGCCCCAGCATTTT. It specifies CASSGSRSSNQPQHF. Full variable domain (outside the CDR3, taken from reference TRBV7-8 and TRBJ1-5): GAGVSQSPRYKVAKRGQDVALRCDPISGHVSLFWYQQALGQGPEFLTYFQNEAQLDKSGLPSDRFFAERPEGSVSTLKIQRTQQEDSAVYLCASSGSRSSNQPQHFGDGTRLSIL.

This clone has just a few counts. The rearrangement uses TRBV10-3 and TRBJ2-7, with D possibly being TRBD1 (6 bases). The germline CDR1 and CDR2 sequences are ENHRY and SYGVKD. The length of the CDR3 is 14 residues. Trimming pared 6 bases from V and 5 bases from J, leaving 17 bases between. CDR3 in amino acids: CAIRGSDRLNEQYF. The DNA of the CDR3 is TGTGCCATCAGGGGATCCGACAGGCTCAACGAGCAGTACTTC.

The V and J genes are TRBV10-2 and TRBJ1-2, with D tentatively TRBD1 (6 bases). The CDR3 is made up of 16 amino acids. Trimming pared 0 bases from V and 3 bases from J, leaving 14 bases between. CDR1 is WSHSY, CDR2 SAAADI, per germline. As DNA, the CDR3 is TGCGCCAGCAGTGAGTCTTACAGGGAAGGTCACTATGGCTACACCTTC. As protein: CASSESYREGHYGYTF.

The V gene is TRBV4-1, the J gene TRBJ2-1, with D possibly TRBD2 on 6 matching bases. The CDR3 length is 15 residues. Trimming stripped 0 bases from V and 0 bases from J, with 6 bases between. Germline CDR1 reads MGHRA; CDR2 reads YSYEKL. The CDR3 protein is CASSQDGGSYNEQFF. The CDR3 DNA reads TGCGCCAGCAGCCAAGACGGGGGCTCCTACAATGAGCAGTTCTTC.

This clone was seen more than once but under ten times. The CDR3 DNA reads as TGTGCCAGCAGCCCCGGGACACAGAACACTGAAGCTTTCTTT. Encoded protein: CASSPGTQNTEAFF. The chain has TRBV7-9 and TRBJ1-1, with a weak D call TRBD1 (6 bases). Germline V gene lookup returns CDR1 SEHNR and CDR2 FQNEAQ (reference sequence). The CDR3 contains 14 residues. Trimming stripped 5 bases from V and 1 base from J, with 11 bases between.

The sample holds a few counts of this clone. V gene TRBV19 combines with J gene TRBJ1-1; D unclear. The CDR3 contains 13 residues. CDR1 and CDR2 (germline): LNHDA, SQIVND (reference sequence). Trimming took off 5 bases at V and 11 bases at J, with 18 bases between the two ends. The CDR3 bases are TGTGCCAGTAGTGCCACACCCGGGATTTCGGCTTTCTTT. Translated, it gives CASSATPGISAFF. The entire variable domain, with the rest obtained from reference TRBV19 and TRBJ1-1, is as follows: DGGITQSPKYLFRKEGQNVTLSCEQNLNHDAMYWYRQDPGQGLRLIYYSQIVNDFQKGDIAEGYSVSREKKESFPLTVTSAQKNPTAFYLCASSATPGISAFFGQGTRLTVV.

To note about this clone: One junction end does not reproduce the germline sequence, and a read error may be involved. The chain employs TRBV6-5 and TRBJ1-5; D gene unclear. CDR1 and CDR2 from the germline V gene are MNHEY and SVGAGI. CDR3 length: 13 amino acids. The CDR3 region is CASSDSSNQPQHF. The DNA of the CDR3 is TGTGCCAGCAGTGACTCTAGCAATCAGCCCCAGCATTTT.

This clone was counted only a few times. This sample includes further DNA sequences coding for the same CDR3. DNA for the CDR3: TGTGCCAGCAGCTTACCAGGATCACCCCTCCACTTT. Its protein product is CASSLPGSPLHF. V gene TRBV7-2 combines with J gene TRBJ1-6; D ambiguous. Looked up from germline, CDR1 is SGHTA and CDR2 is FQGNSA. This CDR3 has 12 residues. The V end was cut by 2 bases, the J end by 10 bases, with 6 bases between.

This clone was seen a few times. The CDR3 region has the DNA TGCGCCATCATGGGGACTAGCAATCAGCCCCAGCATTTT. It codes for CAIMGTSNQPQHF. This chain connects TRBV5-1 to TRBJ1-5; a possible D gene is TRBD1 (5 bases). Germline V gene sequence: CDR1 SGHRS, CDR2 YFSETQ. V lost 9 bases and J lost 0, with 10 bases in between. This CDR3 is 13 amino acids long.

This clone was counted only a few times. The chain has TRBV6-5 and TRBJ1-2, with D maybe TRBD1 (5 bases). This CDR3 has 15 residues. V gave up 5 bases and J gave up 0 bases, with 13 bases separating them. Germline CDR1 MNHEY, CDR2 SVGAGI. CDR3 sequence (DNA): TGTGCCAGCAGTCCAGGGCGCGCAGCTAACTATGGCTACACCTTC. This gives the protein CASSPGRAANYGYTF.

Only a few counts were recorded for this clone. CDR3 sequence (DNA): TGCAGCGTGCCCCCTGACGGGCTTGGGGAGACCCAGTACTTC. Its protein product is CSVPPDGLGETQYF. The rearrangement uses TRBV29-1 and TRBJ2-5; D is uncertain. This CDR3 is built from 14 residues. Germline CDR1 is SQVTM and CDR2 is ANQGSEA. The V end was cut by 6 bases, the J end by 5 bases, with 19 bases between.

This clone has a handful of counts. The chain has TRBV28 and TRBJ1-2; no reliable D call. CDR1 is MDHEN and CDR2 is SYDVKM in the germline V gene. V shed 2 bases and J shed 7 bases, with 11 bases lying between them. The CDR3 runs to 13 residues. The CDR3 region is CASSLNPTSGYTF. The CDR3, as DNA: TGTGCCAGCAGTTTAAACCCCACCAGTGGCTACACCTTC.

This rearrangement joins TRBV7-2 to TRBJ2-7; TRBD1 matches at 8 bases. J was trimmed by 3 bases and V by 5 bases; bases with no gene match: 18. There are 18 residues in the CDR3. Germline lookup yields CDR1 SGHTA and CDR2 FQGNSA. The CDR3 DNA follows: TGTGCCAGCAGCCAAGGGCGTTTTGTCGGTACAGGGGGCTACGAGCAGTACTTC. Its translation: CASSQGRFVGTGGYEQYF.

In this sample, this clone turned up a few times. The genes are TRBV18 and TRBJ1-6; D not resolved. Trimming removed 2 bases from V and 7 bases from J, with 3 bases in between. Per the germline V gene, CDR1 is KGHSH and CDR2 is LQKENI. The CDR3 runs to 12 residues. CDR3 region: CASSPSNSPLHF. The CDR3 DNA reads as TGTGCCAGCTCACCATCGAATTCACCCCTCCACTTT.

This clone has only a few counts. This chain connects TRBV5-4 to TRBJ2-1, with unresolved D. Trimming stripped 4 bases from V and 7 bases from J, with 9 bases between. This CDR3 is 12 amino acids long. Germline CDR1 reads SGHNT; CDR2 reads YYREEE (reference sequence). The CDR3 protein is CASSLPRNEQFF. DNA for the CDR3: TGTGCCAGCAGCCTCCCCCGGAATGAGCAGTTCTTC.

This clone was observed a few times. The chain employs TRBV18 and TRBJ2-1; the D gene is possibly TRBD1 (5 bases). This CDR3 is 16 amino acids long. Trimming stripped 4 bases from V and 2 bases from J, with 15 bases between. Germline lookup yields CDR1 KGHSH and CDR2 LQKENI. This CDR3 is CASSRDSGSTYNEQFF. CDR3 DNA: TGTGCCAGCTCACGAGACAGTGGGTCTACCTACAATGAGCAGTTCTTC.

The V and J genes are TRBV18 and TRBJ1-2; maybe TRBD1 (6 bases). Germline V gene data show CDR1 as KGHSH and CDR2 as LQKENI. Trimming removed 3 bases from V and 5 bases from J, with 19 bases in between. CDR3 size: 16 residues. The CDR3 loop is CASSPVQANQGYGYTF. The DNA of the CDR3 is TGTGCCAGCTCACCCGTTCAAGCCAATCAGGGGTATGGCTACACCTTC.

V usage is TRBV10-3 and J usage is TRBJ2-7; 7 bases are shared with TRBD1. This CDR3 contains 16 residues. Germline V gene sequence: CDR1 ENHRY, CDR2 SYGVKD. J gave up 9 bases and V 3 bases, and 17 bases lay outside the gene matches. CDR3 DNA sequence: TGTGCCATCAGTGACCCTACCTCGTGGGGACAGTGGATGCAGTACTTC. Translation: CAISDPTSWGQWMQYF.

The V and J genes are TRBV2 and TRBJ1-4; TRBD1 matches at 8 bases. V was pared by 7 bases and J by 8 bases, with 15 bases of the junction left unmatched. Germline V gene lookup returns CDR1 SNHLY and CDR2 FYNNEI. The CDR3 totals 16 residues. The CDR3 DNA is TGTGCCAGCACTGCCAATCCCCAGGGGGCAAGGGAAAAACTGTTTTTT. It is translated as CASTANPQGAREKLFF.